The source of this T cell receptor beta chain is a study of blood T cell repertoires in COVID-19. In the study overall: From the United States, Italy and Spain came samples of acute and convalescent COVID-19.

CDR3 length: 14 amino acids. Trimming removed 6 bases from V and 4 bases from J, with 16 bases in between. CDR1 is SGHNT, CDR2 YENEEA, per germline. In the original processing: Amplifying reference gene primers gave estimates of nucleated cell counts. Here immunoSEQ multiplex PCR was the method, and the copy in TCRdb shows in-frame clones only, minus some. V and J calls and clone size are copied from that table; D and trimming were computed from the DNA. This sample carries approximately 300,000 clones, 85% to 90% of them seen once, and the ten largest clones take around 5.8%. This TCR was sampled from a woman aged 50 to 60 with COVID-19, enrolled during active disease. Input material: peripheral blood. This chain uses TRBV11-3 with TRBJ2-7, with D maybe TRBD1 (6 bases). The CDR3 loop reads CASRRGTNGYEQYF. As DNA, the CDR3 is TGTGCCAGCAGGAGGGGGACAAACGGATACGAGCAGTACTTC.